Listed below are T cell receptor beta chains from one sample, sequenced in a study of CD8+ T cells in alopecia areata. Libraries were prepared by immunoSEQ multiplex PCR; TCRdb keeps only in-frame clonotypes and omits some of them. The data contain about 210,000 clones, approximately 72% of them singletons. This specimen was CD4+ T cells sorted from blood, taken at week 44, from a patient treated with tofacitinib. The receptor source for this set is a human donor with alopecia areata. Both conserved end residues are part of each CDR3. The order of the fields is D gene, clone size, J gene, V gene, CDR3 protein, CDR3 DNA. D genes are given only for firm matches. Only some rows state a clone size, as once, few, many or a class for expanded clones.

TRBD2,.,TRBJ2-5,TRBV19,CASRASGGQETQYF,TGTGCCAGTAGGGCGAGCGGGGGACAAGAGACCCAGTACTTC
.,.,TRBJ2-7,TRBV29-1,CSVAASAYEQYF,TGCAGCGTTGCGGCCAGTGCCTACGAGCAGTACTTC
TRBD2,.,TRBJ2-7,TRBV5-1,CASSLTLAGENEQYF,TGCGCCAGCAGCTTGACACTAGCGGGGGAAAACGAGCAGTACTTC
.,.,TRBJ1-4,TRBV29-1,CSVAGQSTNEKLFF,TGCAGCGTTGCCGGACAGTCAACTAATGAAAAACTGTTTTTT
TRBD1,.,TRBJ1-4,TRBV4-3,CASSPAGTGSEKLFF,TGCGCCAGCAGCCCTGCCGGGACAGGGAGTGAAAAACTGTTTTTT
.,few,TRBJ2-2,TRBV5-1,CASSEGPNANTGELFF,TGCGCCAGCAGCGAGGGACCAAACGCGAACACCGGGGAGCTGTTTTTT
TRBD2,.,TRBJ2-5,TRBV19,CASSIGGAGETQYF,TGTGCCAGTAGTATCGGGGGAGCGGGGGAGACCCAGTACTTC
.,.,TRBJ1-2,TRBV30,CAWSHGENYGYTF,TGTGCCTGGAGCCACGGGGAGAACTATGGCTACACCTTC
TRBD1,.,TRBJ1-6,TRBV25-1,CASKEVGTEGPLHF,TGTGCCAGCAAGGAAGTAGGGACAGAGGGACCCCTCCACTTT
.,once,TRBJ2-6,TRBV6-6,CASFRVGANVLTF,TGTGCCAGCTTCCGGGTTGGGGCCAACGTCCTGACTTTC
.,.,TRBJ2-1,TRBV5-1,CASSSGYGAGEQFF,TGCGCCAGCAGCTCGGGATATGGGGCAGGTGAGCAGTTCTTC
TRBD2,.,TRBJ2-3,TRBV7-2,CASSLSGGRTDTQYF,TGTGCCAGCAGCTTAAGCGGGGGGCGGACAGATACGCAGTATTTT
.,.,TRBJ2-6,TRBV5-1,CASSLFTGTSSGANVLTF,TGCGCCAGCAGCTTGTTTACGGGGACCAGCTCTGGGGCCAACGTCCTGACTTTC
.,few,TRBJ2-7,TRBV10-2,CAMGDNSYEQYF,TGCGCCATGGGAGACAACTCCTACGAGCAGTACTTC
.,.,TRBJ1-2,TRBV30,CAWRDRAMDGYTF,TGTGCCTGGAGGGACAGAGCTATGGATGGCTACACCTTC
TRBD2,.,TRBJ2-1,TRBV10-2,CATTSGGQISDEQFF,TGCGCCACGACTAGCGGGGGCCAAATCTCGGATGAGCAGTTCTTC
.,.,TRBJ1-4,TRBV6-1,CASSEWRGNEKLFF,TGTGCCAGCAGTGAGTGGAGGGGCAATGAAAAACTGTTTTTT
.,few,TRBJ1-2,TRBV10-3,CAISERDPSYGYTF,TGTGCCATCAGTGAGCGGGACCCCAGCTATGGCTACACCTTC
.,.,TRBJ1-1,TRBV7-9,CASSLDNSKAFF,TGTGCCAGCAGCTTAGATAACAGTAAAGCTTTCTTT
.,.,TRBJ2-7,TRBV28,CASSSSYEQYF,TGTGCCAGCTCATCGTCCTACGAGCAGTACTTC
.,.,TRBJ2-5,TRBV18,CASSPGETQYF,TGTGCCAGCTCACCAGGGGAGACCCAGTACTTC
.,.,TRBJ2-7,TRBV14,CASSPSSLNYEQYF,TGTGCCAGCAGCCCTTCCTCACTCAACTACGAGCAGTACTTC
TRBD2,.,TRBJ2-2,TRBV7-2,CASSSPVLAGNTGELFF,TGTGCCAGCAGCTCCCCGGTGCTAGCGGGAAACACCGGGGAGCTGTTTTTT
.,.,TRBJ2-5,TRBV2,CASSAVWQETQYF,TGTGCCAGCAGTGCGGTGTGGCAAGAGACCCAGTACTTC
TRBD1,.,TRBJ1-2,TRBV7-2,CASSLRTGGYYGYTF,TGTGCCAGCAGTCTCCGGACAGGGGGTTACTATGGCTACACCTTC
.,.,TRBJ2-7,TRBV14,CASSQDPRRLTAMGEQYF,TGTGCCAGCAGCCAAGATCCTAGGAGGCTTACCGCAATGGGCGAGCAGTACTTC
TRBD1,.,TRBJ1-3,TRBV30,CAWSAVRGSGNTIYF,TGTGCCTGGAGTGCTGTCAGGGGGTCAGGAAACACCATATATTTT
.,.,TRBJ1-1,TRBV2,CASSDSGVGTEAFF,TGTGCCAGCAGTGATTCAGGGGTCGGCACTGAAGCTTTCTTT
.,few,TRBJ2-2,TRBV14,CASSQVPGAGELFF,TGTGCCAGCAGCCAAGTACCGGGCGCCGGGGAGCTGTTTTTT
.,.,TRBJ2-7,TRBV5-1,CASSPASGEQYF,TGCGCCAGCAGCCCGGCAAGTGGCGAGCAGTACTTC
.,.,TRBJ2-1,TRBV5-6,CASSLARADEQFF,TGTGCCAGCAGCTTGGCCAGGGCGGATGAGCAGTTCTTC
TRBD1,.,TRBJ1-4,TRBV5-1,CASSPGQLNEKLFF,TGCGCCAGCAGCCCGGGACAGTTGAATGAAAAACTGTTTTTT
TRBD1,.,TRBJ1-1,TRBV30,CAWSRDRGTEAFF,TGTGCCTGGAGTCGGGACAGGGGTACTGAAGCTTTCTTT
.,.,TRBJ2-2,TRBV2,CASSEDPGNTGELFF,TGTGCCAGCAGTGAAGACCCTGGGAACACCGGGGAGCTGTTTTTT
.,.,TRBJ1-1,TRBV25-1,CASSAGTTEAFF,TGTGCCAGCAGTGCTGGGACCACTGAAGCTTTCTTT
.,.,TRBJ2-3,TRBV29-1,CSVDQGPDTQYF,TGCAGCGTTGACCAGGGGCCAGATACGCAGTATTTT
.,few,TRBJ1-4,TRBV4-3,CASSQDQGWGEKLFF,TGCGCCAGCAGCCAAGATCAAGGGTGGGGTGAAAAACTGTTTTTT
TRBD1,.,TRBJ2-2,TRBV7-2,CASSLGTGNTGELFF,TGTGCCAGCAGCTTAGGGACAGGGAACACCGGGGAGCTGTTTTTT
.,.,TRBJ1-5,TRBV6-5,CASSLVEGYNQPQHF,TGTGCCAGCAGTTTGGTAGAGGGCTACAATCAGCCCCAGCATTTT
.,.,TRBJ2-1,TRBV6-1,CASSEAPRNEQFF,TGTGCCAGCAGTGAAGCGCCTCGGAATGAGCAGTTCTTC
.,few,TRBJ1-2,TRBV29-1,CSVEVGDGYTF,TGCAGCGTTGAAGTGGGTGATGGCTACACCTTC
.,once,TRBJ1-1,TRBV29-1,CSAGQTGNTEAFF,TGCAGCGCCGGACAGACTGGGAACACTGAAGCTTTCTTT
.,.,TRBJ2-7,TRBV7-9,CASSSSLGGEQYF,TGTGCCAGCAGCTCGAGTCTCGGGGGTGAGCAGTACTTC
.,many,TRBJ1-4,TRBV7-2,CASSAGLRGNEKLFF,TGTGCCAGCAGCGCAGGCCTCAGGGGTAATGAAAAACTGTTTTTT
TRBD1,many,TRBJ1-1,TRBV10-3,CATLQGKGTEAFF,TGTGCCACTCTACAGGGGAAGGGAACTGAAGCTTTCTTT
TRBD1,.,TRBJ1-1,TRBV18,CASSPGQGRTEAFF,TGTGCCAGCTCACCCGGACAGGGTAGGACTGAAGCTTTCTTT
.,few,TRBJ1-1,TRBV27,CASSGVPHTEAFF,TGTGCCAGCAGCGGGGTCCCGCACACTGAAGCTTTCTTT
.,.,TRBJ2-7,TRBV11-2,CASSILTGSSYEQYF,TGTGCCAGCAGCATCTTAACAGGGAGCTCCTACGAGCAGTACTTC
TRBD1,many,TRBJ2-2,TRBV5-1,CASSPDRGKNGELFF,TGCGCCAGCAGCCCTGACAGGGGGAAGAACGGGGAGCTGTTTTTT
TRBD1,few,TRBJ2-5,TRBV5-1,CASSPRTGETQYF,TGCGCCAGCAGCCCCCGGACAGGAGAGACCCAGTACTTC
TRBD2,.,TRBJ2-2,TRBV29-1,CSASTGGSGELFF,TGCAGCGCATCGACGGGGGGATCCGGGGAGCTGTTTTTT
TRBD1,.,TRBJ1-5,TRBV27,CASSRTGLSNQLQHF,TGTGCCAGCAGCCGGACAGGGCTCAGCAATCAGCTCCAGCATTTT
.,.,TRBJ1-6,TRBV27,CASSLFSYNSPLHF,TGTGCCAGCAGTTTGTTCTCCTATAATTCACCCCTCCACTTT
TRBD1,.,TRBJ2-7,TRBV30,CAWSVRGTGLYEQYF,TGTGCCTGGAGTGTACGAGGGACAGGGCTATACGAGCAGTACTTC